This T cell receptor beta chain was obtained from a study of long-term antiretroviral therapy in people with HIV. Specimens carried roughly 0.95-10 million cryopreserved PBMC before DNA extraction. Note on this clone: Its matching antigen is unknown.

The V end was cut by 6 bases, the J end by 6 bases, with 10 bases between. CDR3 size: 12 residues. Per germline, CDR1 LGHNT and CDR2 FRNRAP. Study findings and constraints: Specimens of blood were obtained during 2004 to 2017, possibly under older ART regimens. Diversity went up after ART and still fell short of transplant donor controls.

The assay, immunoSEQ v3.0, was run at survey level. Method: immunoSEQ multiplex PCR; TCRdb's copy keeps in-frame clones and lacks some. Of about 31,000 clones in the sample, approximately 90% were seen once. This clonotype originated in a woman aged 35 to 49 with HIV. J is TRBJ2-3 and V is TRBV12-5; D call uncertain. Sequences were derived from unsorted PBMCs, sampled 5 to 5.5 years after starting antiretroviral therapy. CDR3: CASGLSRDTQYF. For the CDR3, the DNA is TGTGCTAGTGGCCTGTCCCGGGATACGCAGTATTTT.